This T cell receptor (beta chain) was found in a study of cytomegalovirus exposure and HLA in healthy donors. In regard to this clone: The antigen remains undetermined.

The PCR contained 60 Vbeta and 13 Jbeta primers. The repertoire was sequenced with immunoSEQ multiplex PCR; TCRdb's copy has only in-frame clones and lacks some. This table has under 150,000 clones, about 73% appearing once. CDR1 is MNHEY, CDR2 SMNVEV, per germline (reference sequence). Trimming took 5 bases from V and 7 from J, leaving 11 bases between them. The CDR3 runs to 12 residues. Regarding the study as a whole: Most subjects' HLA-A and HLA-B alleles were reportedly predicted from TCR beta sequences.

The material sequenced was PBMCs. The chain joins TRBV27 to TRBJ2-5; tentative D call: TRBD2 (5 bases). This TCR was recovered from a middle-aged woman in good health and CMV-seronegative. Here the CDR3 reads CASSEGSGTQYF. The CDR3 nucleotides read TGTGCCAGCAGTGAGGGTTCGGGGACCCAGTACTTC.